This T cell receptor (beta chain) was observed in a study of shared clonotypes between healthy human individuals (dated by TCRdb to the early 2020s). For context, the study as a whole: The cohort included a few men and a couple of women between 18 and 49 years of age. For each donor, three plates each were used for CD4 naive and CD4 memory, two plates were used for CD8 naive, and one plate was used for CD8 memory. The study deeply sequenced blood TCR repertoires of 5 or 6 healthy adults to estimate repertoire size and the extent of clonotype sharing between individuals. To increase sequencing depth and limit assay-specific biases, different laboratories used diverse techniques to prepare libraries and sequence TCR repertoires. Leukapheresis yielded between about 0.94 and 8.9 billion PBMCs per donor.

CDR1 and CDR2 were assigned from the germline V gene as SQVTM and ANQGSEA. Clipping removes 7 bases from V and 0 bases from J, with 19 as the unmatched junction base count. Counted from cysteine to phenylalanine, this CDR3 has 18 amino acids. Only the CDR3 part of the read is kept: 54 bases, read in frame from the first base. On this clone: Its antigen specificity is not known. No quality values exist for individual bases; no much larger clone is one base distant.

TCR CDR3 regions were amplified from genomic DNA by multiplex PCR using the deep immunoSEQ assay. Genomic DNA extracted from each cell subset was distributed evenly over all wells of several immunoSEQ 96-well plates, and each plate served as one replicate. For sorted subsets, each replicate PCR was loaded with approximately 200 ng genomic DNA, equivalent to approximately 33,000 T cell genomes. Purified libraries were quantified with a Qubit 3.0 fluorometer, sized on a Bioanalyzer 2100, and re-quantified with the KAPA Library Quantification kit. Every immunoSEQ 96-well plate was sequenced on a dedicated single-read 150-cycle Illumina NextSeq 550 flow cell. The paper's processing steps were these. Because only junctional sequences without quality scores were contained in the immunoSEQ output, filtering matching that applied to full-length reads could not be performed. To assign V/J genes and CDR3, sequences were annotated using PyIR, a Python wrapper for IgBLAST v1.9, with IMGT germline references. Reads were filtered out if the reads had weak V/J assignments (E-value above 1e-6), no CDR3, stop codons, out-of-frame junctions, or ambiguous translated residues. A V3J clonotype was defined by an identical inferred V gene, J gene, and CDR3 amino acid sequence. To compute the percentage overlap between repertoires, the number of shared unique clonotypes was divided by the size of the smaller repertoire. Richness of each repertoire was evaluated using RTK rarefaction, the Chao1 estimator, and Recon v2.1 estimates of unobserved clonotypes. For all TCRbeta clonotypes obtained by the gDNA method from a handful of donors, generation probabilities were computed with OLGA. This immuneACCESS table, as held by TCRdb, lists in-frame sequences with V and J called but not all clones. Of the missing ones, under half trace to an unresolved V gene in checked studies; the others have no known cause. V and J calls plus clone size are reproduced from that table; the DNA served to infer D and trimming. Here the sample has under 2,500,000 clones; roughly 95% occur a single time. 0.1% to 0.15% of the sample goes to the ten largest clones.

The donors were healthy, HIV-negative adults who had no recently reported acute infections or vaccinations. Only Caucasian adults living in Nashville, Tennessee, USA were represented among the donors. Magnetic negative selection was used to enrich CD4+ T cells, after which naive cells were positively selected on CD45RA and the negative fraction became the memory subset. Blood was obtained by leukapheresis, after which PBMCs were separated by Ficoll-Histopaque density gradient centrifugation and cryopreserved in liquid nitrogen vapor phase. Purity and quantity of every magnetically sorted T cell population were checked by analytical flow cytometry. Each sorted fraction had its genomic DNA isolated and then quantified by UV absorbance on a Nanodrop 2000c. The paper as a whole reports these results and caveats: Sampling was restricted to blood, and TCR repertoires in tissues likely differ from the TCR repertoires found in blood. Approximately 5% of naive CD4, around 4% of naive CD8, roughly 2.4% of memory CD4, and 0.35% to 0.4% of memory CD8 clonotypes were shared across a handful of donors. Because the study included a small number of donors, the genetic and exposure-history diversity represented was limited. Even with the large sequencing depth, rarefaction of the sorted-subset datasets indicated that sequencing was incomplete. Pairwise subsampling indicated that sequencing depth was expected to affect the degree of clonotype sharing among donors. Naive subsets generally had larger estimated clonotype richness than memory subsets did. Higher generation probabilities were observed for clonotypes shared by all four sorted-subset donors than for non-shared clonotypes.

The rearrangement combines TRBV29-1 with TRBJ2-3, and 7 junctional nucleotides match TRBD1. The sequenced sample consisted of naive CD4+ T cells sorted from blood. In the paper's terms, the cell subset or site label means: CD45RA+ positively selected. This TCR was recovered from a man younger than 30 in good health. Here is the DNA: TGCAGCGGGGCGGTGTCCCAAAGTGGGACAGTTAGCACAGATACGCAGTATTTT. It is translated as CSGAVSQSGTVSTDTQYF.